These 32 T cell receptor beta chains were all obtained from the same sample, sequenced in a study of T cells in Graves' hyperthyroidism and ophthalmopathy. Template material for amplifying TCR beta CDR3 regions consisted of RNA transcripts. TCR CDR3 regions were first amplified by RT-PCR with HTBI primers. One entry per CDR3 protein results from TCRdb running MiXCR on the multiplex PCR reads. The data hold some 360,000 distinct CDR3 sequences, with 15% to 20% observed a single time. Sequenced sample: blood. The receptors were gathered from a woman in her forties with Graves' ophthalmopathy.

This clonotype was found many times. CDR3 in amino acids: CASSAGQGGTGELFF. In DNA, the CDR3 is TGTGCCAGCAGCGCCGGACAGGGTGGAACCGGGGAGCTGTTTTTT. The rearrangement joins TRBV7-2 to TRBJ2-2, with 8 bases that match TRBD1. With 5 bases clipped from V and 5 bases from J, the junction kept 7 bases outside the gene matches. In germline, CDR1 is SGHTA, CDR2 FQGNSA. This CDR3 region has 15 residues.

This clonotype showed up just a few times. This sequence joins TRBV20-1 and TRBJ2-4, with 8 nucleotides matching TRBD2. V lost 6 bases to trimming and J lost 4 bases; unmatched junction nucleotides: 5. Looked up from germline, CDR1 is DFQATT and CDR2 is SNEGSKA (reference sequence). The CDR3 totals 13 residues. CDR3 loop: CSAGGGKKNIQYF. CDR3 in DNA: TGCAGTGCCGGGGGGGGGAAGAAAAACATTCAGTACTTC.

This clonotype was detected a few times. Just one base apart from a much larger clone, this may be a read error. The chain employs TRBV6-1 and TRBJ2-7; D remains ambiguous. V shed 3 bases and J shed 9 bases, with 18 bases lying between them. CDR3 length equals 14 residues. CDR1 is MNHNS and CDR2 is SASEGT in the germline V gene. The CDR3 nucleotides read TGTGCCAGCAGTGAGGAGCCCTTAGTTCCCGGGCAGTACTTC. This codes for CASSEEPLVPGQYF.

A few counts support this clonotype. This rearrangement joins TRBV29-1 to TRBJ1-5; D perhaps matches TRBD1 (5 bases). The CDR3 is 12 amino acids. With 6 bases removed from V and 4 bases from J, the gap between germline ends came to 10 bases. Germline V gene lookup returns CDR1 SQVTM and CDR2 ANQGSEA. The CDR3: CSVQGENQPQHF. CDR3 nucleotide sequence: TGCAGCGTCCAGGGAGAGAATCAGCCCCAGCATTTT.

This clonotype has at least ten counts. This chain uses TRBV27 with TRBJ1-5; no firm D call. The CDR3 length is 14 residues. The germline CDR1 and CDR2 sequences are MNHEY and SMNVEV (reference sequence). The germline V and J ends were trimmed by 2 bases and 1 base, with 6 bases remaining between them. The CDR3 is CASSLRESNQPQHF. DNA of the CDR3: TGTGCCAGCAGTTTAAGGGAGAGCAATCAGCCCCAGCATTTT.

Many counts were recorded for this clonotype. The chain recombines TRBV30 with TRBJ2-2; D is possibly TRBD1 (6 bases). This CDR3 has 13 residues. Between the trimmed V and J ends, which lost 1 base and 7 bases, there was a span of 10 bases. The germline gives CDR1 GTSNPN, CDR2 SVGIG (reference sequence). For the CDR3, the DNA is TGTGCCTGGAGTGAACAGGGTTTCGGGGAGCTGTTTTTT. This codes for CAWSEQGFGELFF.

In this sample, this clonotype turned up many times. V is TRBV6-1 and J is TRBJ2-4; the match to TRBD1 covers 12 bases. Germline V gene lookup returns CDR1 MNHNS and CDR2 SASEGT. The CDR3 spans 21 residues. The V gene end was trimmed by 4 bases and the J gene end by 2 bases; junction bases not matched to a gene: 18. In DNA form, the CDR3 reads TGTGCCAGCAGTGCCACCACCGCGGGACAGGGGGCCAAATATTCCAAAAACATTCAGTACTTC. The encoded protein is CASSATTAGQGAKYSKNIQYF.

To note about this clonotype: One junction end disagrees with the germline gene, perhaps due to a read error. The CDR3 nucleotides are TGTGCCAGTTCCCCCCGGGGAGGGATCCGCAATCAGCCCCGGCATTTT. Its translation: CASSPRGGIRNQPRHF. The chain joins TRBV19 to TRBJ1-5, with no clear D. Germline assignment: CDR1 LNHDA and CDR2 SQIVND (reference sequence). This CDR3 is built from 16 residues.

This clonotype was found many times. V and J are TRBV29-1 and TRBJ2-7; 7 positions match TRBD2. Germline CDR1 reads SQVTM; CDR2 reads ANQGSEA. The CDR3 has 14 residues. V shed 4 bases and J 7 bases; nucleotides not matched to a gene: 13. The CDR3 DNA follows: TGCAGCGTTGCTGAGACTAGCAGGAGAGGTGAGCAGTACTTC. Translated, it gives CSVAETSRRGEQYF.

In this sample, this clonotype turned up many times. V is TRBV2 and J is TRBJ1-1; D not certain. The V gene lost 9 bases and the J gene lost 7 bases, with 9 bases spanning the gap. From germline, CDR1 is SNHLY and CDR2 FYNNEI. The CDR3 has 10 residues. CDR3 in DNA: TGTGCCAGGGATCCACTTGAAGCTTTCTTT. It yields the protein CARDPLEAFF.

The CDR3 nucleotides are TGTGCCAGCAGTTACTCGGGTGATAGCAATCAGCCCCAGCATTTT. This gives the protein CASSYSGDSNQPQHF. This chain connects TRBV6-5 to TRBJ1-5; D not resolved. Germline V CDR1 and CDR2: MNHEY, SVGAGI. The length of the CDR3 is 15 residues. Trimming took 0 bases from V and 0 from J, leaving 6 bases between them.

The J gene is TRBJ1-1, the V gene TRBV7-6; 9 bases agree with TRBD1. Per germline, CDR1 SGHVS and CDR2 FNYEAQ. The CDR3 length is 14 residues. V trimming: 4 bases; J trimming: 6 bases; junction bases outside the gene matches: 6. The DNA of the CDR3 is TGTGCCAGCAGCTCGACAGGGGGGACCCCTGAAGCTTTCTTT. Translation gives CASSSTGGTPEAFF.

This clonotype was recorded at least ten times. The J gene is TRBJ2-2, the V gene TRBV4-2; D might be TRBD2 (6 bases). This CDR3 comprises 16 residues. Germline CDR1 is LGHNA and CDR2 is YNFKEQ. V shed 3 bases and J shed 1 base, with 12 bases lying between them. In nucleotides, the CDR3 is TGTGCCAGCAGCCAGGCCGGGAGCAGGAACACCGGGGAGCTGTTTTTT. Its translation is CASSQAGSRNTGELFF.

The chain employs TRBV6-1 and TRBJ2-7; D gene unclear. Trimming removed 0 bases at V and 6 bases at J, with 9 bases between. The CDR3 contains 13 residues. Germline values: CDR1 MNHNS, CDR2 SASEGT. CDR3 sequence: CASSEAPGFEQYF. The CDR3 DNA sequence: TGTGCCAGCAGTGAAGCCCCCGGGTTCGAGCAGTACTTC.

This sequence joins TRBV6-1 and TRBJ1-2; maybe TRBD1 (6 bases). Looked up from germline, CDR1 is MNHNS and CDR2 is SASEGT. The CDR3 sequence is 14 residues long. The V and J ends lost 6 bases and 6 bases respectively, with 17 bases between them. The CDR3 spells CASSLSTGIHGYTF. DNA of the CDR3: TGTGCCAGCAGCCTTTCTACAGGGATACATGGCTACACCTTC.

The rearrangement links TRBV6-2 or TRBV6-3 to TRBJ1-1; 7 positions agree with TRBD1. V lost 5 bases to trimming and J lost 5 bases; unmatched junction nucleotides: 11. CDR1 MNHEY and CDR2 SVGEGT come from the germline V gene. The CDR3 has 15 amino acids. CDR3 in amino acids: CASSPRDSEGTEAFF. The CDR3 DNA follows: TGTGCCAGCAGTCCTCGGGACAGCGAGGGGACTGAAGCTTTCTTT.

There are many counts of this clonotype. The chain couples TRBV30 to TRBJ1-5; 8 positions match TRBD1. The ends lost 1 base at V and 6 bases at J; junction bases unmatched: 8. The CDR3 runs 15 residues. Germline CDR1 is GTSNPN and CDR2 is SVGIG (reference sequence). The CDR3 DNA follows: TGTGCCTGGAGTGCGTCGGACAGGGCGAGTCAGCCCCAGCATTTT. It encodes CAWSASDRASQPQHF.

In this sample, this clonotype turned up many times. The chain employs TRBV19 and TRBJ1-5; TRBD1 is a possible D gene (5 bases). V lost 5 bases and J 7 bases, leaving 9 bases between the germline ends. There are 12 residues in the CDR3. In germline, CDR1 is LNHDA, CDR2 SQIVND (reference sequence). This CDR3 is CASSSREQPQHF. DNA for the CDR3: TGTGCCAGTAGTTCCAGGGAGCAGCCCCAGCATTTT. The full variable domain, with the rest looked up from reference TRBV19 and TRBJ1-5, is DGGITQSPKYLFRKEGQNVTLSCEQNLNHDAMYWYRQDPGQGLRLIYYSQIVNDFQKGDIAEGYSVSREKKESFPLTVTSAQKNPTAFYLCASSSREQPQHFGDGTRLSIL.

This clonotype has at least ten counts. J is TRBJ2-7 and V is TRBV27; 8 bases line up with TRBD1. The CDR3 spans 13 residues. Trimming took 6 bases from V and 4 from J; bases not matched to a gene: 5. Germline V gives CDR1 MNHEY, CDR2 SMNVEV (reference sequence). As DNA, the CDR3 is TGTGCCAGCAGCCCACAGGGGGTTTACGAGCAGTACTTC. Translating gives CASSPQGVYEQYF.

The sample holds many counts of this clonotype. The gene calls are TRBV2 and TRBJ2-2, with D perhaps TRBD2 (5 bases). Germline V gene lookup returns CDR1 SNHLY and CDR2 FYNNEI. The CDR3 is made up of 13 amino acids. The ends were cut back, 6 bases at V and 6 bases at J, with 11 bases in the middle. The CDR3 region is CASRRASAGELFF. DNA of the CDR3: TGTGCCAGCAGGAGGGCGAGCGCCGGGGAGCTGTTTTTT.

This clonotype was seen a handful of times. The chain links TRBV6-1 to TRBJ1-2, with a possible D match to TRBD1 (6 bases). Trimming took off 5 bases at V and 4 bases at J, with 14 bases between the two ends. Germline V gives CDR1 MNHNS, CDR2 SASEGT. The CDR3 is made up of 14 amino acids. CDR3 bases: TGTGCCAGCAGTCCCCACGACAGGTTCTATGGCTACACCTTC. Translated: CASSPHDRFYGYTF.

There are many counts of this clonotype. This chain connects TRBV2 to TRBJ1-1; 7 positions match TRBD1. CDR1 is SNHLY, CDR2 FYNNEI, per germline. The CDR3 extends over 12 amino acids. V was clipped by 8 bases and J by 6 bases; unmatched bases: 6. CDR3 bases: TGTGCCAGCTCCAGGGGGAGGTCTGAAGCTTTCTTT. As protein: CASSRGRSEAFF.

This clonotype was counted at least ten times. The J gene is TRBJ1-2, the V gene TRBV6-1; D may be TRBD1 (6 bases). This CDR3 has 14 residues. Per the germline V gene, CDR1 is MNHNS and CDR2 is SASEGT. V was cut by 6 bases and J by 7 bases, with 18 bases left in between. CDR3 sequence: CASSRDPSQGGYTF. CDR3 DNA sequence: TGTGCCAGCAGCCGAGACCCCTCACAGGGTGGCTACACCTTC.

The chain is built from TRBV5-8 and TRBJ2-7; TRBD2 aligns across 9 bases. The CDR3 is 14 amino acids. Trimming cost V 4 bases and J 6 bases; bases outside gene matches: 8. Germline V gives CDR1 SGHTS, CDR2 YDEGEE. The CDR3 DNA sequence: TGTGCCAGCAGCCGACTTTCGACTAGCGGCGAGCAGTACTTC. This sequence encodes CASSRLSTSGEQYF. Supplemented by reference TRBV5-8 and TRBJ2-7, the full variable domain reads EAGVTQSPTHLIKTRGQQATLRCSPISGHTSVYWYQQALGLGLQFLLWYDEGEERNRGNFPPRFSGRQFPNYSSELNVNALELEDSALYLCASSRLSTSGEQYFGPGTRLTVT.

This clonotype was found many times. This chain links TRBV12-3 or TRBV12-4 with TRBJ1-2; the D is unclear. This CDR3 region has 13 residues. Deletions cut 3 bases from V and 4 bases from J, with 9 bases between. For the CDR3, the DNA is TGTGCCAGCAGTTTTAACAAGGGCTATGGCTACACCTTC. It encodes CASSFNKGYGYTF.

The sample holds many counts of this clonotype. V usage is TRBV12-3 or TRBV12-4 and J usage is TRBJ1-3, with D unresolved. The CDR3 spans 14 residues. Between the trimmed V and J ends, which lost 5 bases and 0 bases, there was a span of 8 bases. Here the CDR3 reads CASSNSNSGNTIYF. The CDR3 nucleotides read TGTGCCAGCAGTAACAGTAACTCTGGAAACACCATATATTTT.

At least ten counts were recorded for this clonotype. CDR3 amino acids: CASSAVPQATYEQYF. For the CDR3, the DNA is TGTGCCAGTAGTGCTGTACCGCAGGCCACCTACGAGCAGTACTTC. The chain is built from TRBV19 and TRBJ2-7; the D is unclear. From germline, CDR1 is LNHDA and CDR2 SQIVND (reference sequence). The CDR3 extends over 15 amino acids. V lost 5 bases to trimming and J lost 2 bases, with 16 bases between them.

This clonotype was counted ten times or more. The rearrangement uses TRBV15 and TRBJ1-6, with D uncertain. CDR1 and CDR2 (germline): LNHNV, YYDKDF (reference sequence). V gave up 0 bases and J gave up 7 bases, with 16 bases separating them. This CDR3 has 17 amino acids. The CDR3 protein is CATSRDPTVVRNSPLHF. The CDR3 DNA sequence: TGTGCCACCAGCAGAGATCCCACAGTCGTCAGGAATTCACCCCTCCACTTT.

The table lists this clonotype with a few counts. The CDR3 sequence is CASSHSTGSTGELFF. DNA of the CDR3: TGTGCCAGCAGCCATTCGACAGGAAGCACCGGGGAGCTGTTTTTT. The gene calls are TRBV3-1 and TRBJ2-2, with D perhaps matching TRBD1 (6 bases). Trimming took off 3 bases at V and 4 bases at J, with 12 bases between the two ends. Germline CDR1 and CDR2: LGHDT and YNNKEL (reference sequence). This CDR3 has 15 residues.

This clonotype showed up many times. This may be a read error: a much more frequent sequence differs by one nucleotide. Since no conserved phenylalanine or tryptophan closes the CDR3, a read error is the likely cause. This chain connects TRBV7-2 to TRBJ2-7; D unclear. Germline values: CDR1 SGHTA, CDR2 FQGNSA. The ends were cut back, 5 bases at V and 2 bases at J, with 13 bases in the middle. CDR3 length equals 14 residues. DNA for the CDR3: TGTGCCAGCAGCCCCTCTGGCCCCACCTACGAGCAGTACTCC. Translated: CASSPSGPTYEQYS.

This clonotype was found many times. The chain carries TRBV2 and TRBJ1-5; maybe TRBD1 (5 bases). The CDR3 covers 12 residues. Germline CDR1 is SNHLY and CDR2 is FYNNEI. CDR3 sequence: CAFGQGDQPQHF. Here the CDR3 DNA reads TGTGCTTTCGGGCAGGGCGATCAGCCCCAGCATTTT.

This clonotype was detected ten times or more. The rearrangement uses TRBV20-1 and TRBJ2-7; D is ambiguous. V lost 3 bases and J lost 4, with 10 bases in between. Germline values: CDR1 DFQATT, CDR2 SNEGSKA (reference sequence). The CDR3 runs to 12 residues. The CDR3 reads CSARIESYEQYF. The CDR3 region has the DNA TGCAGTGCTAGGATTGAATCTTACGAGCAGTACTTC.